The 14 T cell receptor beta chains presented below share a single source sample, sequenced in a study of blood T cell repertoires in COVID-19. Produced via immunoSEQ multiplex PCR; TCRdb's table is partial and in-frame only. The sample shows 250,000 or so clones, 88% of them seen only once. Sequencing used peripheral blood. All receptors derive from a woman aged 25 to 39 with acute or convalescent COVID-19.

The chain combines TRBV27 with TRBJ2-3; D is perhaps TRBD1 (5 bases). The CDR3 has 15 residues. Germline assignment: CDR1 MNHEY and CDR2 SMNVEV (reference sequence). V shed 3 bases and J shed 4 bases, with 14 bases lying between them. CDR3 sequence: CASSFRAKGADTQYF. The CDR3 region has the DNA TGTGCCAGCAGTTTCAGGGCCAAAGGCGCAGATACGCAGTATTTT.

The chain has TRBV14 and TRBJ2-7, with 8 bases that match TRBD2. The CDR3 has 15 amino acids. V shed 4 bases and J 3 bases; nucleotides not matched to a gene: 8. Germline V CDR1 and CDR2: SGHDN, FVKESK. In DNA form, the CDR3 reads TGTGCCAGCAGCCCAGGACTAGCCCATCTCTACGAGCAGTACTTC. As protein: CASSPGLAHLYEQYF. The whole variable domain, remainder taken from reference TRBV14 and TRBJ2-7, is EAGVTQFPSHSVIEKGQTVTLRCDPISGHDNLYWYRRVMGKEIKFLLHFVKESKQDESGMPNNRFLAERTGGTYSTLKVQPAELEDSGVYFCASSPGLAHLYEQYFGPGTRLTVT.

The chain joins TRBV14 to TRBJ2-1; 9 bases match TRBD2. Germline assignment: CDR1 SGHDN and CDR2 FVKESK. The trim removed 6 bases at V and 5 bases at J, leaving 8 bases unmatched. The CDR3 is 15 amino acids. The CDR3 sequence: CASRLAGVGNNEQFF. CDR3 nucleotides: TGTGCCAGCAGGTTAGCGGGAGTAGGGAACAATGAGCAGTTCTTC.

J is TRBJ1-1 and V is TRBV27; 8 bases line up with TRBD1. This CDR3 contains 16 residues. Germline CDR1 MNHEY, CDR2 SMNVEV (reference sequence). After removal of 2 bases from V and 1 base from J, the junction contained 6 bases not matched to a gene. The CDR3 DNA sequence: TGTGCCAGCAGTTTACGCGGACAGGGAGGGAACACTGAAGCTTTCTTT. Its protein is CASSLRGQGGNTEAFF.

The chain has TRBV7-8 and TRBJ2-7, with 8 bases aligning to TRBD1. Germline CDR1 and CDR2: SGHVS and FQNEAQ. The V segment lost 5 bases and the J segment 5 bases; nucleotides outside the gene matches: 8. The CDR3 is 14 amino acids. As DNA, the CDR3 is TGTGCCAGCAGCCATTGGACAGGGAACCACGAGCAGTACTTC. It is translated as CASSHWTGNHEQYF.

The V and J genes are TRBV6-5 and TRBJ1-1; 7 nucleotides match TRBD1. V trimming: 6 bases; J trimming: 5 bases; junction bases outside the gene matches: 9. Germline values: CDR1 MNHEY, CDR2 SVGAGI. This CDR3 contains 14 residues. The CDR3 loop is CASRPKGAQTEAFF. CDR3 coding DNA: TGTGCCAGCAGGCCAAAGGGGGCTCAAACTGAAGCTTTCTTT.

The gene calls are TRBV27 and TRBJ2-1; D is possibly TRBD2 (7 bases). Germline V lookup: CDR1 MNHEY, CDR2 SMNVEV (reference sequence). This CDR3 spans 15 amino acids. The V and J ends lost 5 bases and 4 bases respectively, with 15 bases between them. CDR3 region: CASSQGLAVYNEQFF. The DNA of the CDR3 is TGTGCCAGCAGTCAGGGGCTAGCGGTTTACAATGAGCAGTTCTTC.

Written as DNA, the CDR3 is TGTGCCAGCAGCCTTGGGACAGAACAAGAGACCCAGTACTTC. Translated: CASSLGTEQETQYF. The chain joins TRBV21-1 to TRBJ2-5; no check of the table's D call, TRBD1, against the DNA was made. TRBV21-1 is a known pseudogene. The CDR3 sequence is 14 residues long.

V gene TRBV6-5 combines with J gene TRBJ2-7; 9 bases line up with TRBD2. Germline lookup yields CDR1 MNHEY and CDR2 SVGAGI. J gave up 2 bases and V 6 bases, and 8 bases lay outside the gene matches. The CDR3 covers 15 residues. CDR3 DNA: TGTGCCAGCAGCGCCTTAGCTAGCGGGACCTACGAGCAGTACTTC. It is translated as CASSALASGTYEQYF.

The chain uses TRBV19 and TRBJ1-2, with 7 positions matching TRBD1. J was trimmed by 2 bases and V by 4 bases; bases with no gene match: 4. Germline values: CDR1 LNHDA, CDR2 SQIVND (reference sequence). The CDR3 contains 14 residues. CDR3 nucleotides: TGTGCCAGTAGTAAGACAGGGTTGAACTATGGCTACACCTTC. It yields the protein CASSKTGLNYGYTF.

This clone was counted once. The CDR3 DNA is TGTGCCAGCAGCCCCAGGATTGCGGGGCAGGGAGAGACCCAGTACTTC. Translated, it gives CASSPRIAGQGETQYF. The chain carries TRBV7-8 and TRBJ2-5, with D maybe TRBD2 (6 bases). Trimming pared 5 bases from V and 4 bases from J, leaving 20 bases between. The CDR3 totals 16 residues. Per germline, CDR1 SGHVS and CDR2 FQNEAQ.

The rearrangement links TRBV24-1 to TRBJ2-5; 10 nucleotides align to TRBD2. Per germline, CDR1 KGHDR and CDR2 SFDVKD. Trimming cost V 3 bases and J 4 bases; bases outside gene matches: 7. The CDR3 is 16 residues long. The CDR3 DNA sequence: TGTGCCACCAGTGATCCACGACTAGCGGGTGGAGAGACCCAGTACTTC. It translates to CATSDPRLAGGETQYF.

The chain combines TRBV6-2 or TRBV6-3 with TRBJ2-7; weak D call: TRBD2 (7 bases). The ends were cut back, 5 bases at V and 2 bases at J, with 19 bases in the middle. CDR1 MNHEY and CDR2 SVGEGT come from the germline V gene. This CDR3 spans 16 amino acids. CDR3 nucleotide sequence: TGTGCCAGCAGTACGACTGGGGGGGGCCAACCCTACGAGCAGTACTTC. This gives the protein CASSTTGGGQPYEQYF.

This chain joins TRBV6-1 and TRBJ1-3; maybe TRBD1 (6 bases). CDR3 length: 16 amino acids. The germline V gene has CDR1 MNHNS and CDR2 SASEGT. Trimming cost V 4 bases and J 0 bases, with 13 bases left between them. CDR3 bases: TGTGCCAGCAGTGTATTGGGGGCCAACTCTGGAAACACCATATATTTT. It encodes CASSVLGANSGNTIYF.